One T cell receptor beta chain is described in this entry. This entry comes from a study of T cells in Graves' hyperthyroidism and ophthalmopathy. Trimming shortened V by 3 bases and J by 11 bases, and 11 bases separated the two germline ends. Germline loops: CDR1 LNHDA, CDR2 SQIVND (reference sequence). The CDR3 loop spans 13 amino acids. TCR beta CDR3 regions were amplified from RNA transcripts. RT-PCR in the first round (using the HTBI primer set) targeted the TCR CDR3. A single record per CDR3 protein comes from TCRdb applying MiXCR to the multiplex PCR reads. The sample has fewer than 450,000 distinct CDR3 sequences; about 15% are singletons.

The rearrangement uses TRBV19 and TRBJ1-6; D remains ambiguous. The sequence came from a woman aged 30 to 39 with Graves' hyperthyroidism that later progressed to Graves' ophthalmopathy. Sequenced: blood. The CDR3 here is CASSIGVVPPLHF. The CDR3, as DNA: TGTGCCAGTAGTATTGGGGTAGTTCCACCCCTCCACTTT.